The 30 T cell receptor beta chains below all came from one sample that was sequenced in a study of T cells in Graves' hyperthyroidism and ophthalmopathy. RNA transcripts served as the template for amplifying TCR beta CDR3 regions. Initially, a first-round RT-PCR of the TCR CDR3 employed the HTBI primer set. TCRdb re-called the multiplex PCR reads through MiXCR, storing one row per CDR3 protein. The sample records 500,000 to 700,000 distinct CDR3 sequences, 16% being singletons. The source material was blood. These TCRs come from a woman under 30 with Graves' hyperthyroidism.

This clonotype appeared many times. The chain links TRBV6-5 to TRBJ1-1; perhaps TRBD1 as D (5 bases). Germline V gives CDR1 MNHEY, CDR2 SVGAGI. Trimming removed 4 bases from V and 5 bases from J, with 17 bases in between. CDR3 size: 15 residues. Written as DNA, the CDR3 is TGTGCCAGCAGTTTATGGGGCAGGGCCGCAACTGAAGCTTTCTTT. Translation gives CASSLWGRAATEAFF.

The chain couples TRBV6-1 to TRBJ1-5; D possibly corresponds to TRBD1 (6 bases). The CDR3 is 12 residues long. Trimming left V 8 bases short and J 6 bases short, with 11 bases between. Germline CDR1 and CDR2: MNHNS and SASEGT. CDR3 amino acids: CASSTGIQPQHF. The CDR3, as DNA: TGTGCCAGCTCAACAGGGATTCAGCCCCAGCATTTT.

This chain connects TRBV11-3 to TRBJ2-1; 12 nucleotides align to TRBD2. The CDR3 length is 16 residues. From germline, CDR1 is SGHNT and CDR2 YENEEA. The V and J ends lost 2 bases and 6 bases, in that order; junction bases with no gene match: 5. CDR3: CASSLLLAGGINEQFF. In nucleotides, the CDR3 is TGTGCCAGCAGCTTACTTCTAGCGGGGGGGATCAATGAGCAGTTCTTC.

V is TRBV5-1 and J is TRBJ1-4; D not resolved. V dropped 1 base and J dropped 10 bases, with 11 bases sitting between them. Germline values: CDR1 SGHRS, CDR2 YFSETQ. CDR3 length: 13 residues. DNA of the CDR3: TGCGCCAGCAGCTTGAAGGTCCCGGGAAAACTGTTTTTT. Amino acids: CASSLKVPGKLFF.

This chain links TRBV5-1 with TRBJ2-2; D is perhaps TRBD2 (6 bases). Per germline, CDR1 SGHRS and CDR2 YFSETQ. Trimming took off 1 base at V and 6 bases at J, with 10 bases between the two ends. The CDR3 contains 14 residues. The CDR3 nucleotides are TGCGCCAGCAGCTTGTCCTGGAGGGCCGGGGAGCTGTTTTTT. Translation gives CASSLSWRAGELFF.

In its sample, this clonotype was seen a few times. The chain carries TRBV29-1 and TRBJ1-1, with D unresolved. The V and J ends lost 2 bases and 1 base respectively, with 11 bases between them. The CDR3 is 14 residues long. Germline CDR1 reads SQVTM; CDR2 reads ANQGSEA. The CDR3 loop is CSVEYPTPNTEAFF. In DNA, the CDR3 is TGCAGCGTTGAATATCCAACACCGAACACTGAAGCTTTCTTT.

This clonotype was picked up many times. V and J are TRBV10-2 and TRBJ2-3; the match to TRBD2 covers 14 bases. The germline gives CDR1 WSHSY, CDR2 SAAADI. The CDR3 has 17 residues. J lost 6 bases, V lost 4 bases, and 9 bases had no gene match. The CDR3, as DNA: TGCGCCAGCAGTGGGGGTGGGACTAGCGGGAGTTGGGATACGCAGTATTTT. The encoded protein is CASSGGGTSGSWDTQYF.

The V call is TRBV29-1, the J call TRBJ2-7; the D is unclear. V lost 1 base, J lost 2 bases, and 12 bases lay in between. Germline CDR1 SQVTM, CDR2 ANQGSEA. This CDR3 comprises 14 residues. The CDR3 is CSVEGPGTTYEQYF. Here the CDR3 DNA reads TGCAGCGTTGAAGGGCCAGGAACTACCTACGAGCAGTACTTC.

This clonotype was observed at least ten times. The chain uses TRBV27 and TRBJ2-7; TRBD2 matches 11 bases. Unmatched junction bases numbered 4, after V lost 5 bases and J lost 4 bases. The CDR3 contains 14 residues. Germline values: CDR1 MNHEY, CDR2 SMNVEV (reference sequence). CDR3 protein: CASSPVAGGYEQYF. Written as DNA, the CDR3 is TGTGCCAGCAGTCCCGTAGCGGGAGGGTACGAGCAGTACTTC.

This clonotype occurred many times. The genes are TRBV6-1 and TRBJ2-3, with D possibly being TRBD1 (6 bases). CDR1 is MNHNS and CDR2 is SASEGT in the germline V gene. V was shortened by 5 bases and J by 2 bases, with 14 bases between the two germline ends. CDR3 length: 15 residues. As DNA, the CDR3 is TGTGCCAGCAGTTACTCTGGACAGAACACAGATACGCAGTATTTT. This encodes CASSYSGQNTDTQYF.

This clonotype was counted between two and nine times. This chain connects TRBV7-2 to TRBJ2-6; TRBD2 matches at 12 bases. CDR3 length: 20 residues. Germline CDR1 reads SGHTA; CDR2 reads FQGNSA. Trimming at V came to 2 bases and at J to 2 bases, leaving 10 bases not matched to a gene. The CDR3 coding sequence is TGTGCCAGCAGCTTAAGGACTAGCGGGGCGACATTCCCTGGGGCCAACGTCCTGACTTTC. It codes for CASSLRTSGATFPGANVLTF. Together with reference TRBV7-2 and TRBJ2-6, the CDR3 gives the full variable domain: GAGVSQSPSNKVTEKGKDVELRCDPISGHTALYWYRQSLGQGLEFLIYFQGNSAPDKSGLPSDRFSAERTGGSVSTLTIQRTQQEDSAVYLCASSLRTSGATFPGANVLTFGAGSRLTVL.

Ten or more counts support this clonotype. The V gene is TRBV20-1, the J gene TRBJ2-7, with D maybe TRBD2 (6 bases). V lost 5 bases, J lost 3 bases, and 17 bases lay in between. The CDR3 is 14 residues long. Germline CDR1 and CDR2: DFQATT and SNEGSKA (reference sequence). The chain's CDR3 is CSARWVRRDYEQYF. CDR3 DNA sequence: TGCAGTGCTCGATGGGTCAGGCGGGACTACGAGCAGTACTTC.

This clonotype occurred a few times. This chain joins TRBV5-4 and TRBJ2-5, with D possibly TRBD1 on 5 matching bases. The CDR3 extends over 15 amino acids. Germline CDR1 is SGHNT and CDR2 is YYREEE (reference sequence). Trimming left V 2 bases short and J 4 bases short, with 15 bases between. The chain's CDR3 is CASSFGPGRGETQYF. CDR3 DNA: TGTGCCAGCAGCTTCGGTCCAGGGCGCGGAGAGACCCAGTACTTC. The variable domain in full, completed from reference TRBV5-4 and TRBJ2-5, reads ETGVTQSPTHLIKTRGQQVTLRCSSQSGHNTVSWYQQALGQGPQFIFQYYREEENGRGNFPPRFSGLQFPNYSSELNVNALELDDSALYLCASSFGPGRGETQYFGPGTRLLVL.

This clonotype was counted between two and nine times. This chain joins TRBV5-1 and TRBJ2-2; perhaps TRBD1 as D (6 bases). Germline V lookup: CDR1 SGHRS, CDR2 YFSETQ. With 4 bases removed from V and 7 bases from J, the gap between germline ends came to 14 bases. The CDR3 length is 14 residues. The CDR3 nucleotides are TGCGCCAGCAGCGGCACAGGGACGGACGGGGAGCTGTTTTTT. Translation: CASSGTGTDGELFF.

This clonotype was observed a few times. CDR3 amino acids: CASSSFAELKYEQYF. The CDR3 DNA follows: TGTGCCAGCAGCTCCTTTGCCGAATTAAAGTACGAGCAGTACTTC. V usage is TRBV12-3 or TRBV12-4 and J usage is TRBJ2-7; D gene uncertain. V lost 6 bases and J lost 4, with 19 bases in between. The CDR3 loop spans 15 amino acids.

The table lists this clonotype with many counts. The V call is TRBV2, the J call TRBJ1-5; perhaps TRBD1 as D (5 bases). CDR1 is SNHLY and CDR2 is FYNNEI in the germline V gene. Trimming shortened V by 6 bases and J by 1 base, and 10 bases separated the two germline ends. The CDR3 totals 14 residues. CDR3 protein: CASREQGSNQPQHF. In DNA, the CDR3 is TGTGCCAGCAGGGAGCAGGGAAGCAATCAGCCCCAGCATTTT.

The chain has TRBV12-3 or TRBV12-4 and TRBJ2-5; 9 bases map to TRBD1. This CDR3 contains 16 residues. After removal of 10 bases from V and 5 bases from J, the junction contained 17 bases not matched to a gene. CDR3 bases: TGTGCCACTAAGGGGGCCGGGACAGGGAATGGGGAGACCCAGTACTTC. Amino acid sequence: CATKGAGTGNGETQYF.

Many counts were recorded for this clonotype. This sequence joins TRBV5-1 and TRBJ2-1; 13 bases map to TRBD2. The CDR3 is 15 amino acids. After removal of 4 bases from V and 7 bases from J, the junction contained 5 bases not matched to a gene. The germline V gene has CDR1 SGHRS and CDR2 YFSETQ. CDR3 region: CASSGLAGVSNEQFF. Here the CDR3 DNA reads TGCGCCAGCAGCGGACTAGCGGGAGTAAGTAATGAGCAGTTCTTC.

This clonotype was counted once. This chain links TRBV20-1 with TRBJ2-2; D not resolved. From germline, CDR1 is DFQATT and CDR2 SNEGSKA (reference sequence). Trimming took 0 bases from V and 2 from J, leaving 7 bases between them. This CDR3 region has 14 residues. This CDR3 reads CSARDWQNTGELFF. The CDR3 coding sequence is TGCAGTGCTAGAGATTGGCAAAACACCGGGGAGCTGTTTTTT.

Of note for this clonotype: One base away lies a much larger clone, so this may be a sequencing read error. The chain joins TRBV28 to TRBJ2-1; a possible D gene is TRBD1 (6 bases). Germline CDR1 MDHEN, CDR2 SYDVKM. The CDR3 is made up of 13 amino acids. The CDR3 DNA reads as TGTACCAGCAGTTTGTGGGGGCCTCACGAGCAGTTCTTC. Translation gives CTSSLWGPHEQFF.

This chain joins TRBV18 and TRBJ1-4; D not certain. V shed 3 bases and J shed 5 bases, with 13 bases lying between them. The CDR3 has 15 residues. Germline V gene data show CDR1 as KGHSH and CDR2 as LQKENI. The CDR3 nucleotides are TGTGCCAGCTCACCCGACCTCGGGATGAATGAAAAACTGTTTTTT. Translating it yields CASSPDLGMNEKLFF.

This clonotype was observed a handful of times. The chain couples TRBV20-1 to TRBJ1-2; 11 bases are a match to TRBD1. CDR3 size: 17 residues. Trimming cost V 5 bases and J 6 bases; bases outside gene matches: 17. The germline gives CDR1 DFQATT, CDR2 SNEGSKA (reference sequence). The CDR3 DNA sequence: TGCAGTGCTTTCAGGGAGTGGACAGGGGGCGCGGTAGATGGCTACACCTTC. Its protein product is CSAFREWTGGAVDGYTF.

The rearrangement links TRBV20-1 to TRBJ2-3; D is undetermined. V lost 3 bases and J lost 2, with 9 bases in between. The CDR3 is 13 residues long. From germline, CDR1 is DFQATT and CDR2 SNEGSKA (reference sequence). The CDR3 reads CSASQRSTDTQYF. The CDR3 bases are TGCAGTGCTAGTCAGAGGTCCACAGATACGCAGTATTTT.

This chain connects TRBV29-1 to TRBJ2-5; TRBD1 matches at 8 bases. V was clipped by 4 bases and J by 11 bases; unmatched bases: 12. Germline assignment: CDR1 SQVTM and CDR2 ANQGSEA. The CDR3 is 13 residues long. The CDR3 DNA sequence: TGCAGCGTTGGATCAGGACAGGGAGCCTCTCAGTACTTC. Translated, it gives CSVGSGQGASQYF.

This clonotype has more than one count but fewer than ten. This sequence joins TRBV12-3 or TRBV12-4 and TRBJ2-7; 8 bases line up with TRBD2. V gave up 3 bases and J gave up 1 base; unmatched junction bases: 5. The CDR3 is 15 amino acids. The CDR3 nucleotides read TGTGCCAGCAGTTTTAACAGCGGGAGATCCTACGAGCAGTACTTC. Translation: CASSFNSGRSYEQYF.

At least ten counts were recorded for this clonotype. J is TRBJ1-5 and V is TRBV5-5; D unresolved. Trimming shortened V by 4 bases and J by 0 bases, and 14 bases separated the two germline ends. This CDR3 contains 16 residues. In germline, CDR1 is SGHKS, CDR2 YYEKEE (reference sequence). CDR3 in DNA: TGTGCCAGCAGCCCGAGTCGGACGGATAGCAATCAGCCCCAGCATTTT. This sequence encodes CASSPSRTDSNQPQHF. Supplemented by reference TRBV5-5 and TRBJ1-5, the full variable domain reads DAGVTQSPTHLIKTRGQQVTLRCSPISGHKSVSWYQQVLGQGPQFIFQYYEKEERGRGNFPDRFSARQFPNYSSELNVNALLLGDSALYLCASSPSRTDSNQPQHFGDGTRLSIL.

This clonotype was detected a few times. The V gene is TRBV7-2, the J gene TRBJ2-1, with TRBD2 matching 10 bases. The CDR3 covers 17 residues. Germline V gives CDR1 SGHTA, CDR2 FQGNSA. V lost 5 bases, J lost 6 bases, and 13 bases stayed unmatched. DNA for the CDR3: TGTGCCAGCAGCCGATGGACTAGCGGTACTCGAGGCAATGAGCAGTTCTTC. It encodes CASSRWTSGTRGNEQFF.

This clonotype was detected many times. V gene TRBV7-2 combines with J gene TRBJ1-4; D is perhaps TRBD1 (5 bases). The germline V gene encodes CDR1 SGHTA and CDR2 FQGNSA. This CDR3 is 14 amino acids long. V dropped 2 bases and J dropped 3 bases, with 7 bases sitting between them. CDR3 nucleotides: TGTGCCAGCAGCTTACGACAGCCTAATGAAAAACTGTTTTTT. This translates into CASSLRQPNEKLFF.

This chain connects TRBV2 to TRBJ2-3, with 8 bases matching TRBD2. Germline loops: CDR1 SNHLY, CDR2 FYNNEI. The CDR3 covers 15 residues. The V segment lost 6 bases and the J segment 4 bases; nucleotides outside the gene matches: 9. The CDR3 region is CASRFGLASADTQYF. CDR3 nucleotides: TGTGCCAGCAGGTTCGGACTAGCCTCCGCAGATACGCAGTATTTT.

This clonotype was detected many times. The chain uses TRBV27 and TRBJ1-1; tentative D call: TRBD1 (5 bases). Germline-derived CDR1 and CDR2 are MNHEY and SMNVEV (reference sequence). V was pared by 7 bases and J by 2 bases, with 17 bases between. This CDR3 region has 15 residues. The DNA of the CDR3 is TGTGCCAGCACAAACTTGGGGGGGGTAAACACTGAAGCTTTCTTT. Translating it yields CASTNLGGVNTEAFF.